Below are 16 T cell receptor beta chains sequenced from a single sample in a study of CD8 T cells in ankylosing spondylitis. The antigens for these receptors are not known. Study-wide findings and caveats: Among TCR beta sequences, a motif of about 8 highly homologous variants appeared characteristic of ankylosing spondylitis blood.

Each CDR3 protein gets one entry after TCRdb re-called the 5' RACE reads with MiXCR. The sample lists 450,000 or so distinct CDR3 sequences, about 24% occurring once. Source material: blood, either unsorted or a sorted T cell fraction (not recorded which). The receptors derive from a male donor with ankylosing spondylitis.

The chain links TRBV5-1 to TRBJ2-5; 11 bases align to TRBD1. CDR3 length: 15 residues. Germline CDR1 is SGHRS and CDR2 is YFSETQ. J lost 5 bases, V lost 3 bases, and 6 bases had no gene match. For the CDR3, the DNA is TGCGCCAGCAGCTCCGGGACAGGGGGAGTTGAGACCCAGTACTTC. Its protein product is CASSSGTGGVETQYF.

This clonotype was seen a few times. The rearrangement joins TRBV4-2 to TRBJ2-5; TRBD2 might be the D (5 bases). The CDR3 extends over 13 amino acids. Trimming removed 5 bases from V and 5 bases from J, with 12 bases in between. Per germline, CDR1 LGHNA and CDR2 YNFKEQ. The CDR3 nucleotides read TGTGCCAGCAGCTTACTAGAAAAGGAGACCCAGTACTTC. Translating gives CASSLLEKETQYF.

This clonotype was counted only a few times. The V call is TRBV5-6, the J call TRBJ2-1; the D is unclear. Trimming took 2 bases from V and 8 from J, leaving 14 bases between them. The germline V gene encodes CDR1 SGHDT and CDR2 YYEEEE. The CDR3 is 14 amino acids. The CDR3 loop reads CASSLYIVGHEQFF. In nucleotides, the CDR3 is TGTGCCAGCAGCTTATATATAGTCGGCCATGAGCAGTTCTTC. The full variable domain, its missing parts supplied by reference TRBV5-6 and TRBJ2-1, is DAGVTQSPTHLIKTRGQQVTLRCSPKSGHDTVSWYQQALGQGPQFIFQYYEEEERQRGNFPDRFSGHQFPNYSSELNVNALLLGDSALYLCASSLYIVGHEQFFGPGTRLTVL.

The CDR3 region is CASRDRGGYEQYV. The CDR3 nucleotides read TGTGCCAGCAGGGACAGGGGAGGCTACGAGCAGTACGTC. The rearrangement joins TRBV6-6 to TRBJ2-7; TRBD1 matches at 9 bases. After removal of 6 bases from V and 3 bases from J, the junction contained 3 bases not matched to a gene. Germline V gives CDR1 MNHNY, CDR2 SVGAGI (reference sequence). The CDR3 is 13 amino acids.

This chain joins TRBV9 and TRBJ1-4; no firm D call. V was trimmed by 7 bases and J by 0 bases, leaving 10 bases between them. From germline, CDR1 is SGDLS and CDR2 YYNGEE. This CDR3 contains 14 residues. The CDR3 loop is CASCRSTTNEKLFF. CDR3 DNA: TGTGCCAGCTGCAGAAGTACAACTAATGAAAAACTGTTTTTT. Variable domain in full (rest from reference TRBV9 and TRBJ1-4): DSGVTQTPKHLITATGQRVTLRCSPRSGDLSVYWYQQSLDQGLQFLIQYYNGEERAKGNILERFSAQQFPDLHSELNLSSLELGDSALYFCASCRSTTNEKLFFGSGTQLSVL.

V usage is TRBV3-1 and J usage is TRBJ1-4; TRBD1 matches at 7 bases. From germline, CDR1 is LGHDT and CDR2 YNNKEL (reference sequence). The ends lost 0 bases at V and 8 bases at J; junction bases unmatched: 3. The CDR3 sequence is 14 residues long. The CDR3 nucleotides are TGTGCCAGCAGCCAAGAAGTAGGGGGCGAAAAACTGTTTTTT. As protein: CASSQEVGGEKLFF.

J is TRBJ2-3 and V is TRBV12-3 or TRBV12-4; possible D gene TRBD1, 6 bases. The CDR3 spans 17 residues. With 3 bases removed from V and 2 bases from J, the gap between germline ends came to 18 bases. The CDR3 loop is CASSLFGDTGYTDTQYF. The CDR3 DNA sequence: TGTGCCAGCAGTTTGTTTGGGGACACAGGATACACAGATACGCAGTATTTT.

The chain employs TRBV3-1 and TRBJ2-2, with D possibly TRBD2 on 6 matching bases. Germline CDR1 and CDR2: LGHDT and YNNKEL (reference sequence). V dropped 5 bases and J dropped 7 bases, with 14 bases sitting between them. The CDR3 contains 14 residues. The CDR3 is CASSSSARNGELFF. In nucleotides, the CDR3 is TGTGCCAGCAGCTCTAGCGCCCGGAACGGGGAGCTGTTTTTT.

The chain uses TRBV7-9 and TRBJ1-1; the D gene is possibly TRBD1 (5 bases). The CDR3 contains 14 residues. Trimming took off 4 bases at V and 6 bases at J, with 15 bases between the two ends. Germline V gene sequence: CDR1 SEHNR, CDR2 FQNEAQ (reference sequence). For the CDR3, the DNA is TGTGCCAGCAGCTCACAGGTGCGTGGGGCTGAAGCTTTCTTT. Translation: CASSSQVRGAEAFF.

This clonotype was recorded at least ten times. The rearrangement joins TRBV19 to TRBJ2-7, with 9 bases that match TRBD1. The V segment lost 3 bases and the J segment 12 bases; nucleotides outside the gene matches: 9. CDR1 is LNHDA, CDR2 SQIVND, per germline (reference sequence). This CDR3 comprises 13 residues. The CDR3 sequence is CASSIGTGSSPYF. As DNA, the CDR3 is TGTGCCAGTAGTATTGGGACAGGGTCGAGTCCGTACTTC.

This clonotype was picked up a small number of times. This rearrangement joins TRBV25-1 to TRBJ2-7, with D maybe TRBD1 (6 bases). Germline-derived CDR1 and CDR2 are MGHDK and SYGVNS. Trimming took off 5 bases at V and 5 bases at J, with 16 bases between the two ends. CDR3 length: 14 residues. CDR3 sequence reads: CASSSSRAGDEQYF. Written as DNA, the CDR3 is TGTGCCAGCAGTTCATCCAGGGCAGGGGACGAGCAGTACTTC.

This chain uses TRBV20-1 with TRBJ2-7; D assignment may be TRBD1 or TRBD2 (5 bases each). V lost 6 bases to trimming and J lost 3 bases, with 18 bases between them. Per germline, CDR1 DFQATT and CDR2 SNEGSKA (reference sequence). This CDR3 is built from 14 residues. CDR3: CSAYPGTGLYEQYF. In DNA, the CDR3 is TGCAGTGCGTATCCCGGGACCGGTCTCTACGAGCAGTACTTC.

This clonotype turned up a few times. This chain joins TRBV28 and TRBJ2-7, with D perhaps matching TRBD1 (6 bases). Germline values: CDR1 MDHEN, CDR2 SYDVKM. The CDR3 totals 12 residues. Trimming left V 6 bases short and J 4 bases short, with 10 bases between. In DNA, the CDR3 is TGTGCCAGCAGCACACAGGGTTACGAGCAGTACGTC. Residues: CASSTQGYEQYV.

This clonotype appeared a few times. The chain has TRBV20-1 and TRBJ2-1; 7 bases are a match to TRBD2. The V and J ends lost 6 bases and 7 bases, in that order; junction bases with no gene match: 15. Germline CDR1 and CDR2: DFQATT and SNEGSKA (reference sequence). This CDR3 is 15 amino acids long. CDR3 sequence reads: CSAQLAAGDENEQFF. CDR3 sequence (DNA): TGCAGTGCCCAACTTGCGGCGGGAGACGAAAATGAGCAGTTCTTC.

Concerning this clonotype: The junction differs from germline at one of its ends, possibly a read error. This chain links TRBV7-9 with TRBJ2-3; the D gene is possibly TRBD1 (6 bases). Germline CDR1 and CDR2: SEHNR and FQNEAQ (reference sequence). The CDR3 consists of 12 residues. The CDR3 reads CAGRAQGDTQYF. The CDR3 coding sequence is TGTGCCGGCAGAGCACAGGGAGATACGCAGTATTTT.

The genes are TRBV20-1 and TRBJ2-7; 9 nucleotides align to TRBD2. There are 12 residues in the CDR3. Looked up from germline, CDR1 is DFQATT and CDR2 is SNEGSKA (reference sequence). After removal of 3 bases from V and 7 bases from J, the junction contained 4 bases not matched to a gene. The CDR3 region has the DNA TGCAGTGCTAGGCGGGAGGGCCGGGAGCAGTACGTC. Translated, it gives CSARREGREQYV.